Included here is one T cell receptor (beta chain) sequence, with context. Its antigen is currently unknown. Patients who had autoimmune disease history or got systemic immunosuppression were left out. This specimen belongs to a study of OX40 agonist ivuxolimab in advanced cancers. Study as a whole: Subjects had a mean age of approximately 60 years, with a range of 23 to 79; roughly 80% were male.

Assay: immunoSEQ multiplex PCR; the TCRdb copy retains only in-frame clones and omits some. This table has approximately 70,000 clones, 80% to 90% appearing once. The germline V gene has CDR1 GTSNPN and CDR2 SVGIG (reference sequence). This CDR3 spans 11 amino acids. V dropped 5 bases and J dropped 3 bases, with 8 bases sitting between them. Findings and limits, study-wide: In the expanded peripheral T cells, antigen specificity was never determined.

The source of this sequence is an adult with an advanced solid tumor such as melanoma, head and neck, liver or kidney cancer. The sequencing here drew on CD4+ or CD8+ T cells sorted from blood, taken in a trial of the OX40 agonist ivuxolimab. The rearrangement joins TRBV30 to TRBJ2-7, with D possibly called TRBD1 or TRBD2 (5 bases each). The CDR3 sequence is CAWGDLYEQYF. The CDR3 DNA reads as TGTGCCTGGGGGGACCTCTACGAGCAGTACTTC.